A single sample gave rise to the 19 T cell receptor beta chains below, sequenced in a study of blood T cell repertoires in COVID-19. Measured with immunoSEQ multiplex PCR; TCRdb has only the in-frame clones, and not every one. The sample includes 140,000 or so clones, about 85% of them seen just once. Specimen: peripheral blood. The receptors were sampled from a human donor with COVID-19, enrolled during active disease. The donor label of this sample is uncertain.

The chain carries TRBV12-3 or TRBV12-4 and TRBJ1-2; possible D gene TRBD1, 6 bases. The length of the CDR3 is 12 residues. Trimming cost V 6 bases and J 8 bases, with 13 bases left between them. CDR3 bases: TGTGCCAGCAGGCAATACAGGGTCGGCTACACCTTC. Its protein product is CASRQYRVGYTF.

This clone was detected only once. V gene TRBV9 combines with J gene TRBJ1-1; TRBD1 aligns across 9 bases. J gave up 4 bases and V 0 bases, and 10 bases lay outside the gene matches. This CDR3 region has 17 residues. The V gene's germline CDR1 is SGDLS and CDR2 YYNGEE. In DNA, the CDR3 is TGTGCCAGCAGCGTAGATCTAGCACAGGGGGCAATCACTGAAGCTTTCTTT. This codes for CASSVDLAQGAITEAFF.

The V call is TRBV2, the J call TRBJ1-5, with D maybe TRBD1 (5 bases). In germline, CDR1 is SNHLY, CDR2 FYNNEI. Trimming left V 8 bases short and J 2 bases short, with 10 bases between. The CDR3 has 13 residues. This CDR3 reads CASGGEGNQPQHF. CDR3 coding DNA: TGTGCCAGCGGGGGGGAAGGCAATCAGCCCCAGCATTTT. The whole variable domain, filled in from reference TRBV2 and TRBJ1-5, reads EPEVTQTPSHQVTQMGQEVILRCVPISNHLYFYWYRQILGQKVEFLVSFYNNEISEKSEIFDDQFSVERPDGSNFTLKIRSTKLEDSAMYFCASGGEGNQPQHFGDGTRLSIL.

The chain couples TRBV5-4 to TRBJ1-1; no firm D call. With 3 bases removed from V and 1 base from J, the gap between germline ends came to 13 bases. The CDR3 has 15 amino acids. Germline assignment: CDR1 SGHNT and CDR2 YYREEE (reference sequence). For the CDR3, the DNA is TGTGCCAGCAGCTCAACCGGACGGGAGAACACTGAAGCTTTCTTT. It yields the protein CASSSTGRENTEAFF.

V and J are TRBV3-1 (or the pseudogene TRBV3-2) and TRBJ2-7; TRBD1 is a possible D gene (6 bases). CDR3 length: 14 residues. Per germline, CDR1 LGHDT and CDR2 YNNKEL (reference sequence). The V end lost 1 base, the J end lost 2 bases, and 9 bases lay between the germline ends. CDR3 in amino acids: CASSQGTVPYEQYF. CDR3 sequence (DNA): TGTGCCAGCAGCCAAGGGACAGTCCCCTACGAGCAGTACTTC.

This clone was seen just once. This chain connects TRBV10-3 to TRBJ2-1; 9 nucleotides align to TRBD2. The CDR3 is 14 residues long. V trimming: 10 bases; J trimming: 1 base; junction bases outside the gene matches: 5. Germline V gene data show CDR1 as ENHRY and CDR2 as SYGVKD. The CDR3 nucleotides read TGTGCCACCGTGACTAGCGGTTCCTACAATGAGCAGTTCTTC. The encoded protein is CATVTSGSYNEQFF.

The chain combines TRBV5-1 with TRBJ2-5, with TRBD1 matching 10 bases. Unmatched junction bases numbered 4, after V lost 5 bases and J lost 3 bases. Germline CDR1 reads SGHRS; CDR2 reads YFSETQ. This CDR3 contains 14 residues. CDR3 DNA: TGCGCCAGCAGATACGGGACAGGGGAAGAGACCCAGTACTTC. It translates to CASRYGTGEETQYF.

V and J are TRBV4-1 and TRBJ2-7; TRBD1 is a possible D gene (6 bases). The germline V gene encodes CDR1 MGHRA and CDR2 YSYEKL. The CDR3 loop spans 14 amino acids. Trimming shortened V by 6 bases and J by 4 bases, and 16 bases separated the two germline ends. The CDR3 protein is CASSPRDTLYEQYF. The CDR3 DNA follows: TGCGCCAGCAGTCCCCGGGACACCCTGTACGAGCAGTACTTC.

The rearrangement uses TRBV19 and TRBJ1-1; TRBD1 matches 8 bases. This CDR3 comprises 12 residues. V trimming: 4 bases; J trimming: 9 bases; junction bases outside the gene matches: 4. Germline loops: CDR1 LNHDA, CDR2 SQIVND (reference sequence). CDR3 protein: CASSTQGAQAFF. CDR3 DNA sequence: TGTGCCAGTAGTACCCAGGGGGCTCAAGCTTTCTTT.

J is TRBJ2-1 and V is TRBV7-3; no clear D gene. The CDR3 covers 14 residues. Germline CDR1 is SGHTA and CDR2 is FQGTGA. V shed 4 bases and J shed 7 bases, with 14 bases lying between them. The DNA for the CDR3 is TGTGCCAGCAGCTCACCAACAGCCCCAAATGAGCAGTTCTTC. It translates to CASSSPTAPNEQFF. Drawing the rest from reference TRBV7-3 and TRBJ2-1, the complete variable domain is GAGVSQTPSNKVTEKGKYVELRCDPISGHTALYWYRQSLGQGPEFLIYFQGTGAADDSGLPNDRFFAVRPEGSVSTLKIQRTERGDSAVYLCASSSPTAPNEQFFGPGTRLTVL.

This rearrangement joins TRBV9 to TRBJ2-7, with 10 nucleotides matching TRBD2. With 0 bases clipped from V and 6 bases from J, the junction kept 6 bases outside the gene matches. This CDR3 is 15 amino acids long. CDR1 is SGDLS and CDR2 is YYNGEE in the germline V gene. The CDR3 protein is CASSVAAGGPGEQYF. DNA for the CDR3: TGTGCCAGCAGCGTAGCAGCGGGGGGGCCGGGCGAGCAGTACTTC.

This clone was counted a single time. The V and J genes are TRBV6-5 and TRBJ1-3; D unresolved. Trimming removed 8 bases from V and 2 bases from J, with 7 bases in between. The CDR3 loop spans 12 amino acids. Germline lookup yields CDR1 MNHEY and CDR2 SVGAGI. The CDR3 region is CASFSAGNTIYF. The CDR3 DNA reads as TGTGCCAGCTTCTCGGCTGGAAACACCATATATTTT.

About this clone: The junction shows a germline mismatch at one end, possibly a read error. This CDR3 is also generated by other DNA sequences in the sample. The chain uses TRBV12-5 and TRBJ1-1, with unresolved D. The CDR3 totals 13 residues. The V gene's germline CDR1 is LGHNT and CDR2 FRNRAP. The CDR3 region is CASGLWESTEAFF. The CDR3 nucleotides read TGTGCTAGTGGTTTATGGGAGAGCACTGAAGCCTTCTTT.

The rearrangement uses TRBV19 and TRBJ1-2; D gene unclear. This CDR3 comprises 14 residues. Germline V gene data show CDR1 as LNHDA and CDR2 as SQIVND (reference sequence). V lost 5 bases to trimming and J lost 4 bases, with 14 bases between them. The CDR3 DNA follows: TGTGCCAGTAGTGCTCGCCAGGCCCTCTATGGCTACACCTTC. Its translation: CASSARQALYGYTF. Filled out from reference TRBV19 and TRBJ1-2, the complete variable domain reads DGGITQSPKYLFRKEGQNVTLSCEQNLNHDAMYWYRQDPGQGLRLIYYSQIVNDFQKGDIAEGYSVSREKKESFPLTVTSAQKNPTAFYLCASSARQALYGYTFGSGTRLTVV.

The chain recombines TRBV6-2 or TRBV6-3 with TRBJ1-6; 7 nucleotides line up with TRBD1. CDR3 length equals 15 residues. CDR1 is MNHEY, CDR2 SVGEGT, per germline. Trimming cost V 4 bases and J 8 bases; bases outside gene matches: 8. The CDR3 reads CASSFGTAMDSPLHF. The CDR3 coding sequence is TGTGCCAGCAGTTTTGGGACAGCGATGGATTCACCCCTCCACTTT.

V gene TRBV11-2 combines with J gene TRBJ1-2; TRBD1 matches 10 bases. CDR1 is SGHAT and CDR2 is FQNNGV in the germline V gene. This CDR3 is 16 amino acids long. V lost 8 bases to trimming and J lost 8 bases; unmatched junction nucleotides: 17. The CDR3 DNA sequence: TGTGCCAGCCATCGAACCGGGACAGGGGCTCGGTGGGGCTACACCTTC. It yields the protein CASHRTGTGARWGYTF.

This clone was picked up many times. The chain joins TRBV18 to TRBJ1-1, with D perhaps matching TRBD1 (5 bases). V lost 3 bases and J lost 4, with 9 bases in between. CDR1 and CDR2 from the germline V gene are KGHSH and LQKENI. There are 13 residues in the CDR3. As DNA, the CDR3 is TGTGCCAGCTCACCGGACCAGGGCACTGAAGCTTTCTTT. This translates into CASSPDQGTEAFF.

This chain connects TRBV4-2 to TRBJ1-1, with TRBD1 identical over 7 bases. The germline V gene has CDR1 LGHNA and CDR2 YNFKEQ. V dropped 4 bases and J dropped 1; count of bases not matched to a gene: 6. The CDR3 totals 15 residues. The CDR3 loop reads CASSLSRTGNTEAFF. The CDR3 coding sequence is TGTGCCAGCAGCCTCTCGCGGACAGGGAACACTGAAGCTTTCTTT.

V gene TRBV18 combines with J gene TRBJ2-7; 8 nucleotides match TRBD1. The CDR3 covers 16 residues. Germline CDR1 KGHSH, CDR2 LQKENI. Unmatched junction bases numbered 12, after V lost 4 bases and J lost 4 bases. This CDR3 is CASSRRDRQTPYEQYF. The CDR3 nucleotides read TGTGCCAGCTCACGTAGGGACAGGCAGACCCCGTACGAGCAGTACTTC.